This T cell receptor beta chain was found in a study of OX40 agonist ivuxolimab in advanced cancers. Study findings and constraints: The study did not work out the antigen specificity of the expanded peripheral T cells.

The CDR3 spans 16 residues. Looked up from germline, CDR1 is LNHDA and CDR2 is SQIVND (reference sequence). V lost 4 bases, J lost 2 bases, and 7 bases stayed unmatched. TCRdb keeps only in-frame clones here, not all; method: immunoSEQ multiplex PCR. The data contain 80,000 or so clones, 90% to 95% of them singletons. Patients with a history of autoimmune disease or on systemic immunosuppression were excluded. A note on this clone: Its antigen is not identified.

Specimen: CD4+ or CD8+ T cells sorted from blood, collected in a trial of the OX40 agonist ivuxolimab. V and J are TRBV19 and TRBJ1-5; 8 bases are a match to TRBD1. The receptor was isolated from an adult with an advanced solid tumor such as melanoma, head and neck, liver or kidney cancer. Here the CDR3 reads CASSTQGAWGNQPQHF. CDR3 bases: TGTGCCAGTAGTACCCAGGGGGCTTGGGGCAATCAGCCCCAGCATTTT.